What follows are 30 T cell receptor beta chains derived from one specimen sequenced in a study of T cell responses to AZD1222 COVID-19 vaccine. Clones were read by immunoSEQ multiplex PCR, and TCRdb kept only the in-frame ones, dropping some. The data show about 140,000 clones, approximately 89% seen once. Sample: peripheral blood, taken 28 days after the second AZD1222 dose. Source of these receptors: an adult who received the AZD1222 COVID-19 vaccine.

This clone was detected only a few times. The chain employs TRBV7-6 and TRBJ1-4; D remains ambiguous. CDR1 SGHVS and CDR2 FNYEAQ come from the germline V gene. The CDR3 is 15 residues long. V dropped 0 bases and J dropped 7 bases, with 12 bases sitting between them. As DNA, the CDR3 is TGTGCCAGCAGCTTAGCGGCACAGCCTAGTGAAAAACTGTTTTTT. Its protein product is CASSLAAQPSEKLFF.

The chain links TRBV11-2 to TRBJ2-4; 9 bases match TRBD2. CDR1 SGHAT and CDR2 FQNNGV come from the germline V gene. CDR3 size: 15 residues. Trimming cost V 6 bases and J 10 bases; bases outside gene matches: 13. CDR3 in amino acids: CASRGGISGSWIQYF. In DNA, the CDR3 is TGTGCCAGCAGGGGTGGGATTAGCGGGAGTTGGATTCAGTACTTC.

The chain combines TRBV7-2 with TRBJ1-1, with D possibly matching TRBD1 (5 bases). There are 15 residues in the CDR3. Germline CDR1 and CDR2: SGHTA and FQGNSA. Trimming took off 7 bases at V and 4 bases at J, with 19 bases between the two ends. CDR3 nucleotides: TGTGCCAGCACCTTCGGGGCGCCTAAAACCACTGAAGCTTTCTTT. Its protein is CASTFGAPKTTEAFF.

The rearrangement joins TRBV9 to TRBJ1-6, with D unresolved. Looked up from germline, CDR1 is SGDLS and CDR2 is YYNGEE. There are 14 residues in the CDR3. V dropped 9 bases and J dropped 3 bases, with 13 bases sitting between them. The DNA of the CDR3 is TGTGCCACTTCAAGGGCTGTCTATAATTCACCCCTCCACTTT. Its protein is CATSRAVYNSPLHF.

The chain is built from TRBV6-5 and TRBJ1-4; TRBD1 matches 7 bases. The V gene's germline CDR1 is MNHEY and CDR2 SVGAGI. This CDR3 is 14 amino acids long. Trimming at V came to 6 bases and at J to 8 bases, leaving 9 bases not matched to a gene. CDR3 region: CASRTGSFIEKLFF. CDR3 DNA: TGTGCCAGCAGGACAGGGAGCTTTATCGAAAAACTGTTTTTT.

This clone was picked up one time. The V gene is TRBV5-6, the J gene TRBJ2-1, with unresolved D. Germline V CDR1 and CDR2: SGHDT, YYEEEE. V lost 2 bases, J lost 4 bases, and 7 bases lay in between. The CDR3 sequence is 13 residues long. CDR3 region: CASSFMRYNEQFF. The DNA for the CDR3 is TGTGCCAGCAGCTTCATGCGATACAATGAGCAGTTCTTC.

In its sample, this clone was seen a few times. The rearrangement links TRBV7-2 to TRBJ2-1; TRBD2 agrees at 8 bases. The CDR3 runs 16 residues. V lost 0 bases and J lost 10; bases outside the gene matches: 11. CDR1 SGHTA and CDR2 FQGNSA come from the germline V gene. The CDR3 loop is CASSLAPGLALGEQFF. In DNA, the CDR3 is TGTGCCAGCAGCTTAGCCCCCGGACTAGCACTGGGCGAGCAGTTCTTC.

The chain carries TRBV10-3 and TRBJ2-4; no clear D gene. The CDR3 consists of 13 residues. Looked up from germline, CDR1 is ENHRY and CDR2 is SYGVKD. Trimming cost V 11 bases and J 3 bases, with 14 bases left between them. The CDR3 sequence: CAPLPVGKNIQYF. As DNA, the CDR3 is TGTGCCCCACTCCCGGTGGGCAAAAACATTCAGTACTTC.

The chain carries TRBV12-3 or TRBV12-4 and TRBJ1-2, with D maybe TRBD1 (6 bases). V lost 7 bases and J lost 4, with 13 bases in between. CDR3 length: 13 amino acids. For the CDR3, the DNA is TGTGCCAGCAAACTCCGGGACACCTATGGCTACACCTTC. It yields the protein CASKLRDTYGYTF.

The CDR3 reads CATSDQYREDEQYF. CDR3 coding DNA: TGTGCCACCAGTGACCAATATCGGGAAGACGAGCAGTACTTC. This sequence joins TRBV24-1 and TRBJ2-7; tentatively, D is TRBD2 (5 bases). This CDR3 is built from 14 residues. Trimming removed 4 bases at V and 5 bases at J, with 14 bases between. The germline V gene encodes CDR1 KGHDR and CDR2 SFDVKD.

This clone was counted only a few times. The rearrangement uses TRBV7-9 and TRBJ2-2, with TRBD1 matching over 10 bases. Per the germline V gene, CDR1 is SEHNR and CDR2 is FQNEAQ (reference sequence). The CDR3 length is 17 residues. The V segment lost 4 bases and the J segment 4 bases; nucleotides outside the gene matches: 9. CDR3 amino acids: CASSSRQGASTTGELFF. CDR3 bases: TGTGCCAGCAGCTCCAGACAGGGGGCGAGTACCACCGGGGAGCTGTTTTTT.

The gene calls are TRBV29-1 and TRBJ1-2, with D uncertain. The length of the CDR3 is 10 residues. With 1 base removed from V and 6 bases from J, the gap between germline ends came to 3 bases. Germline CDR1 and CDR2: SQVTM and ANQGSEA. CDR3 DNA: TGCAGCGTTGAAGTAAATGGCTACACCTTC. This gives the protein CSVEVNGYTF.

The rearrangement uses TRBV6-5 and TRBJ1-4; no definite D call. Trimming pared 5 bases from V and 0 bases from J, leaving 7 bases between. Germline V CDR1 and CDR2: MNHEY, SVGAGI. This CDR3 comprises 14 residues. The CDR3: CASSRTATNEKLFF. The CDR3 nucleotides are TGTGCCAGCAGTCGGACTGCAACTAATGAAAAACTGTTTTTT.

The chain recombines TRBV20-1 with TRBJ1-6; tentative D call: TRBD1 (5 bases). The CDR3 spans 16 residues. Trimming removed 3 bases from V and 7 bases from J, with 19 bases in between. CDR1 is DFQATT, CDR2 SNEGSKA, per germline (reference sequence). The CDR3 protein is CSASHAGTGENSPLHF. The CDR3 DNA reads TGCAGTGCTAGTCACGCGGGAACAGGCGAAAATTCACCCCTCCACTTT.

The CDR3 here is CASSDGLHSGNTIYF. CDR3 bases: TGTGCCAGCAGTGACGGGCTCCACTCTGGAAACACCATATATTTT. The chain has TRBV25-1 and TRBJ1-3; D is unclear. The CDR3 loop spans 15 amino acids. V was trimmed by 3 bases and J by 0 bases, leaving 9 bases between them. Germline V gene lookup returns CDR1 MGHDK and CDR2 SYGVNS.

This chain joins TRBV5-1 and TRBJ1-5, with a weak D call TRBD1 (5 bases). Looked up from germline, CDR1 is SGHRS and CDR2 is YFSETQ. There are 14 residues in the CDR3. Trimming took off 0 bases at V and 1 base at J, with 5 bases between the two ends. CDR3 sequence (DNA): TGCGCCAGCAGCTTGGGACAGAGCAATCAGCCCCAGCATTTT. It yields the protein CASSLGQSNQPQHF.

This chain joins TRBV28 and TRBJ2-7; D might be TRBD2 (5 bases). The CDR3 has 14 residues. Germline V gene lookup returns CDR1 MDHEN and CDR2 SYDVKM. V gave up 6 bases and J gave up 1 base, with 13 bases separating them. Written as DNA, the CDR3 is TGTGCCAGCAGCCTCACGTCGGGGTCCTACGAGCAGTACTTC. Translation: CASSLTSGSYEQYF.

The chain recombines TRBV6-1 with TRBJ1-5; no definite D call. With 0 bases removed from V and 15 bases from J, the gap between germline ends came to 18 bases. The germline V gene encodes CDR1 MNHNS and CDR2 SASEGT. The CDR3 is made up of 14 amino acids. The DNA for the CDR3 is TGTGCCAGCAGTGAAGCAGGAGGACCCACGAAAGCGCATTTT. It yields the protein CASSEAGGPTKAHF.

In this sample, this clone turned up once. The chain carries TRBV19 and TRBJ1-6; D call uncertain. V dropped 3 bases and J dropped 7 bases, with 16 bases sitting between them. CDR1 and CDR2 (germline): LNHDA, SQIVND (reference sequence). This CDR3 contains 16 residues. CDR3 sequence reads: CASSMAGWVMNSPLHF. The CDR3 nucleotides read TGTGCCAGTAGTATGGCGGGATGGGTCATGAATTCACCCCTCCACTTT.

The V gene is TRBV19, the J gene TRBJ2-2; 7 bases are shared with TRBD2. This CDR3 is built from 15 residues. The trim removed 3 bases at V and 5 bases at J, leaving 6 bases unmatched. Germline CDR1 is LNHDA and CDR2 is SQIVND (reference sequence). The CDR3 DNA reads as TGTGCCAGTAGTATCCGGCAGGGAGGGACCGGGGAGCTGTTTTTT. Translating gives CASSIRQGGTGELFF.

J is TRBJ1-2 and V is TRBV11-2, with D tentatively TRBD1 (5 bases). This CDR3 is built from 15 residues. Germline V CDR1 and CDR2: SGHAT, FQNNGV. Between the trimmed V and J ends, which lost 4 bases and 4 bases, there was a span of 16 bases. The CDR3 nucleotides read TGTGCCAGCAGCTCACCCCGGACAACCGCCTATGGCTACACCTTC. It is translated as CASSSPRTTAYGYTF. The full variable domain, its missing parts supplied by reference TRBV11-2 and TRBJ1-2, is EAGVAQSPRYKIIEKRQSVAFWCNPISGHATLYWYQQILGQGPKLLIQFQNNGVVDDSQLPKDRFSAERLKGVDSTLKIQPAKLEDSAVYLCASSSPRTTAYGYTFGSGTRLTVV.

This clone was observed a few times. This chain uses TRBV19 with TRBJ1-2, with TRBD1 matching over 12 bases. The CDR3 covers 15 residues. Germline V gene data show CDR1 as LNHDA and CDR2 as SQIVND (reference sequence). V lost 4 bases, J lost 4 bases, and 4 bases stayed unmatched. CDR3 nucleotide sequence: TGTGCCAGTAGTACGGGGACAGGGGGCGGCTATGGCTACACCTTC. Translation: CASSTGTGGGYGYTF.

The CDR3 loop is CASSSILGEAEAFF. CDR3 nucleotide sequence: TGTGCCAGCAGCTCCATCTTAGGGGAAGCTGAAGCTTTCTTT. J is TRBJ1-1 and V is TRBV3-1 (or the pseudogene TRBV3-2), with a tentative D call TRBD1 (5 bases). The V end lost 5 bases, the J end lost 6 bases, and 16 bases lay between the germline ends. CDR1 LGHDT and CDR2 YNNKEL come from the germline V gene (reference sequence). This CDR3 spans 14 amino acids.

V is TRBV9 and J is TRBJ1-2; 7 bases agree with TRBD1. The CDR3 sequence is 11 residues long. With V trimmed by 6 bases and J by 4 bases, 0 bases remained unmatched. Germline V lookup: CDR1 SGDLS, CDR2 YYNGEE. The CDR3 DNA reads as TGTGCCAGCACAGGGGGCTATGGCTACACCTTC. It translates to CASTGGYGYTF.

J is TRBJ2-1 and V is TRBV4-2; 8 nucleotides match TRBD2. Germline values: CDR1 LGHNA, CDR2 YNFKEQ. The junction had 6 bases not matched to a gene; V was cut back by 1 base and J by 7 bases. This CDR3 has 15 residues. In nucleotides, the CDR3 is TGTGCCAGCAGCCAAGTGGGACTAGGGACTAATGAGCAGTTCTTC. Amino acids: CASSQVGLGTNEQFF.

This chain uses TRBV18 with TRBJ1-1; D ambiguous. The CDR3 spans 14 residues. Per the germline V gene, CDR1 is KGHSH and CDR2 is LQKENI. V lost 4 bases and J 1 base, leaving 10 bases between the germline ends. CDR3 sequence: CASSLPGSNTEAFF. The CDR3 nucleotides are TGTGCCAGCTCACTGCCAGGATCGAACACTGAAGCTTTCTTT.

This clone showed up just a few times. This rearrangement joins TRBV9 to TRBJ2-7; 7 positions agree with TRBD2. This CDR3 is built from 14 residues. In germline, CDR1 is SGDLS, CDR2 YYNGEE. Trimming at V came to 4 bases and at J to 5 bases, leaving 9 bases not matched to a gene. CDR3: CASSPGGGDHEQYF. In DNA form, the CDR3 reads TGTGCCAGCAGCCCGGGGGGAGGGGACCACGAGCAGTACTTC.

The chain employs TRBV5-6 and TRBJ1-1, with TRBD1 matching 10 bases. The germline gives CDR1 SGHDT, CDR2 YYEEEE. The CDR3 is made up of 15 amino acids. J was trimmed by 10 bases and V by 0 bases; bases with no gene match: 9. In nucleotides, the CDR3 is TGTGCCAGCAGCTTGGCCGGGACAGGGGCGCAGGGAGCTTTCTTT. It specifies CASSLAGTGAQGAFF.

This rearrangement joins TRBV11-3 to TRBJ2-1; 12 bases are a match to TRBD2. Germline trimming cut 4 bases from V and 2 bases from J; bases unmatched to any gene: 6. Germline values: CDR1 SGHNT, CDR2 YENEEA. The CDR3 is made up of 17 amino acids. The CDR3 here is CASSSRTSGGTYNEQFF. The CDR3 DNA sequence: TGTGCCAGCAGCTCCCGAACTAGCGGGGGGACCTACAATGAGCAGTTCTTC.

This clone was seen more than once but under ten times. The rearrangement links TRBV5-4 to TRBJ2-7; possibly TRBD1 for D (5 bases). Trimming stripped 0 bases from V and 1 base from J, with 14 bases between. CDR3 length: 16 residues. Looked up from germline, CDR1 is SGHNT and CDR2 is YYREEE (reference sequence). The DNA for the CDR3 is TGTGCCAGCAGCTTGGCACCAGCAGGGTCATCCTACGAGCAGTACTTC. The encoded protein is CASSLAPAGSSYEQYF.